The present T cell receptor beta chain was sequenced within a study of shared clonotypes between healthy human individuals. Looking at the study overall: For every donor, three CD4 naive, three CD4 memory, two CD8 naive and one CD8 memory plates were used.

From germline, CDR1 is LNHDA and CDR2 SQIVND (reference sequence). This CDR3 has 14 residues. Deletions cut 10 bases from V and 12 bases from J, with 24 bases between. Clones were sequenced by immunoSEQ multiplex PCR, and TCRdb holds only the in-frame ones, with some missing. The table includes about 1.5 million clones, 95% to 99% detected once. This clone is a singleton in its sample. Its antigen is still unknown. Study-wide results and limits: The sole specimen, blood, was sampled, and tissue repertoires likely differ. Four donors had roughly 5.2% of their naive CD4 clonotypes in common.

Material: naive CD4+ T cells sorted from blood. Subset: CD45RA+ positively selected. The rearrangement links TRBV19 to TRBJ1-4; D is perhaps TRBD1 (6 bases). This receptor was identified in a man aged 25-40 years in good health. The CDR3 region has the DNA TGTGCCACCAGTAAGATAGGGGGAGCTGTCGAACTGTTTTTT. Its protein is CATSKIGGAVELFF.